These T cell receptor beta chains were read from a single sample in a study of blood T cells in healthy people across ages. TCRdb redid the calling of the 5' RACE reads with MiXCR, one entry per CDR3 protein. The sample carries 1,800,000 or so distinct CDR3 sequences, around 42% recorded once. The sequenced material came from blood. These receptors came from a human donor in good health. CDR3s include the opening cysteine and the closing phenylalanine or tryptophan. D genes are given only for firm matches. Clone sizes are given selectively: once, few, many, or a class where the clone is expanded.

abundance: NA
j_gene: TRBJ1-1
v_gene: TRBV18
d_gene: TRBD1
CDR3nt: TGTGCCAGCTCCTCCCGCCGACAGGGGAACACTGAAGCTTTCTTT
CDR3aa: CASSSRRQGNTEAFF

abundance: NA
j_gene: TRBJ2-1
v_gene: TRBV9
d_gene: TRBD2
CDR3nt: TGTGCCAGCAGCGTAGCTCCCCGACTAGCGGGGTACAATGAGCAGTTCTTC
CDR3aa: CASSVAPRLAGYNEQFF

abundance: NA
j_gene: TRBJ1-5
v_gene: TRBV20-1
d_gene: TRBD1
CDR3nt: TGCAGTGCCATGGGACAGTCGAAAGAGCCCCAGCATTTT
CDR3aa: CSAMGQSKEPQHF

abundance: NA
j_gene: TRBJ2-5
v_gene: TRBV28
d_gene: NA
CDR3nt: TGTGCCAGCAGTCCCAAGGGGGGGCGGGGAAGAGAGACCCAGTACTTC
CDR3aa: CASSPKGGRGRETQYF

abundance: NA
j_gene: TRBJ2-1
v_gene: TRBV11-1
d_gene: NA
CDR3nt: TGTGCCAGCAGCTTGGGGCCAGGGCTAGAAGTAAATGAGCAGTTCTTC
CDR3aa: CASSLGPGLEVNEQFF

abundance: NA
j_gene: TRBJ2-3
v_gene: TRBV25-1
d_gene: NA
CDR3nt: TGTGCCAGCAGTGAATATTGGGTGACAAGCACAGATACGCAGTATTTT
CDR3aa: CASSEYWVTSTDTQYF

abundance: NA
j_gene: TRBJ1-5
v_gene: TRBV20-1
d_gene: NA
CDR3nt: TGCAGTGCTAGAGATGCCCAGGGGAGCAATCAGCCCCAGCATTTT
CDR3aa: CSARDAQGSNQPQHF

abundance: NA
j_gene: TRBJ2-7
v_gene: TRBV7-9
d_gene: TRBD1
CDR3nt: TGTGCCAGCAGGGCCTCCGACAGGGGTCAGGAGCAGTACTTC
CDR3aa: CASRASDRGQEQYF

abundance: few
j_gene: TRBJ1-2
v_gene: TRBV12-3/TRBV12-4
d_gene: NA
CDR3nt: TGTGCCAGCAGTTCCCAGCACCCTAACTCTAACTATGGCTACACCTTC
CDR3aa: CASSSQHPNSNYGYTF

abundance: few
j_gene: TRBJ2-1
v_gene: TRBV4-1
d_gene: NA
CDR3nt: TGCGCCAGCAGCCCTCCAGTCAACAGGGCCTACAATGAGCAGTTCTTC
CDR3aa: CASSPPVNRAYNEQFF

abundance: few
j_gene: TRBJ2-5
v_gene: TRBV6-1
d_gene: NA
CDR3nt: TGTGCCTGCAGTGCCGGTGGGCTCTGGCTGGAGCAGTACTTC
CDR3aa: CACSAGGLWLEQYF